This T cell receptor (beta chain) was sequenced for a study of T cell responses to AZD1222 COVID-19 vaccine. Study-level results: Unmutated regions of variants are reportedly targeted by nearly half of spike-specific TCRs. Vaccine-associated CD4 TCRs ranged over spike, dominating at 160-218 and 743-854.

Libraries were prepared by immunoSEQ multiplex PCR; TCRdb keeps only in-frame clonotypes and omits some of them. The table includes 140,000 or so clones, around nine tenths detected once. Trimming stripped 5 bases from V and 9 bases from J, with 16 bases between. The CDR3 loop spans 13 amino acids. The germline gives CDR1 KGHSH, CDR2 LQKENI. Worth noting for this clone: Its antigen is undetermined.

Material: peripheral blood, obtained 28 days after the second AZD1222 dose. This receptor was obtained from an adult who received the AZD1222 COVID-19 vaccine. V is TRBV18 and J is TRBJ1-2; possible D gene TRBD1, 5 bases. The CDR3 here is CASSVSTGASYTF. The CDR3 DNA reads TGTGCCAGCTCAGTCTCGACCGGGGCTAGCTACACCTTC. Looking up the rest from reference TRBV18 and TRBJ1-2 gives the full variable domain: NAGVMQNPRHLVRRRGQEARLRCSPMKGHSHVYWYRQLPEEGLKFMVYLQKENIIDESGMPKERFSAEFPKEGPSILRIQQVVRGDSAAYFCASSVSTGASYTFGSGTRLTVV.